This T cell receptor beta chain was recovered during a study of response to subunit inactivated influenza vaccine. Only a few counts were recorded for this clonotype. The antigen is not known. TCRdb re-analysed the RT-PCR reads in MiXCR, keeping a single row per CDR3 protein. This sample has more than 600,000 distinct CDR3 sequences, with about a fifth found just once. Trimming at V came to 4 bases and at J to 8 bases, leaving 6 bases not matched to a gene. The germline gives CDR1 DFQATT, CDR2 SNEGSKA (reference sequence). This CDR3 contains 14 residues. Whole-study results and caveats: Few additional T cells are recruited per seasonal influenza vaccination, authors suggested.

This specimen consisted of PBMCs from blood, obtained approximately 5 days after vaccination. The chain couples TRBV20-1 to TRBJ2-1; 12 positions agree with TRBD2. The clonotype was recovered from a man between 45 and 60 years old who received an inactivated influenza vaccine. The CDR3 coding sequence is TGCAGTGCTAAGACTAGCGGGAGATTACATGAGCAGTTCTTC. Amino acid sequence: CSAKTSGRLHEQFF.